This T cell receptor (beta chain) appears in the sequencing data of a study of blood T cell repertoires in COVID-19. The CDR3 length is 15 residues. The J segment lost 7 bases and the V segment lost 5 bases, leaving 6 bases of the junction unmatched. Germline assignment: CDR1 MNHEY and CDR2 SVGAGI. Using immunoSEQ multiplex PCR, the repertoire was profiled, and TCRdb retains in-frame clones only, with some absent. This table holds approximately 260,000 clones, 80% to 85% found once. Sequencing was done on a sample of PBMCs or T cells enriched from blood (not recorded which). The chain has TRBV6-5 and TRBJ2-1; 12 bases fit TRBD2. The clonotype was recovered from a middle-aged man who had recovered from COVID-19. The CDR3 loop is CASSLAGGIRNEQFF. The DNA for the CDR3 is TGTGCCAGCAGTCTAGCGGGGGGGATTAGAAATGAGCAGTTCTTC.